One sample yielded the 10 T cell receptor beta chains listed below, sequenced in a study of T cell changes during pregnancy in multiple sclerosis. Only in-frame clones appear in the TCRdb table, and some are missing; sequencing was by immunoSEQ multiplex PCR. The sample consists of roughly 67,000 clones, 80% to 95% of them appearing once. Sequenced material: peripheral blood, taken in the second trimester of pregnancy. All receptors derive from a female donor with multiple sclerosis, enrolled in a pregnancy study.

V and J are TRBV5-1 and TRBJ2-7; tentatively, D is TRBD1 (5 bases). CDR3 length: 13 amino acids. V lost 2 bases, J lost 5 bases, and 11 bases lay in between. CDR1 is SGHRS and CDR2 is YFSETQ in the germline V gene. The CDR3 DNA reads as TGCGCCAGCAGCTTTTCCCAGGGTAACGAGCAGTACTTC. Amino acids: CASSFSQGNEQYF.

The chain recombines TRBV10-3 with TRBJ2-7; TRBD2 matches at 16 bases. Looked up from germline, CDR1 is ENHRY and CDR2 is SYGVKD. This CDR3 region has 17 residues. Unmatched junction bases numbered 7, after V lost 3 bases and J lost 5 bases. Here the CDR3 DNA reads TGTGCCATCAGTGACGGGACTAGCGGGAGGGCCGCACACGAGCAGTACTTC. This gives the protein CAISDGTSGRAAHEQYF.

This chain connects TRBV7-2 to TRBJ2-3; 14 nucleotides align to TRBD2. The CDR3 extends over 18 amino acids. Germline lookup yields CDR1 SGHTA and CDR2 FQGNSA. J gave up 6 bases and V 3 bases, and 11 bases lay outside the gene matches. The CDR3 region is CASSFRTSGGTTSDTQYF. CDR3 nucleotide sequence: TGTGCCAGCAGCTTCCGGACTAGCGGGGGGACCACGTCGGATACGCAGTATTTT.

The V call is TRBV30, the J call TRBJ2-3, with D possibly TRBD2 on 7 matching bases. CDR1 and CDR2 (germline): GTSNPN, SVGIG (reference sequence). Trimming left V 2 bases short and J 0 bases short, with 12 bases between. This CDR3 contains 15 residues. CDR3 region: CAWSSGGASTDTQYF. Written as DNA, the CDR3 is TGTGCCTGGAGTTCGGGGGGCGCTAGCACAGATACGCAGTATTTT.

This chain joins TRBV19 and TRBJ2-1, with 9 nucleotides matching TRBD2. The CDR3 is 15 residues long. Trimming at V came to 4 bases and at J to 1 base, leaving 2 bases not matched to a gene. In germline, CDR1 is LNHDA, CDR2 SQIVND (reference sequence). The CDR3 spells CASSTLAGSYNEQFF. CDR3 nucleotides: TGTGCCAGTAGTACGCTAGCGGGATCCTACAATGAGCAGTTCTTC. The entire variable domain, with the rest obtained from reference TRBV19 and TRBJ2-1, is as follows: DGGITQSPKYLFRKEGQNVTLSCEQNLNHDAMYWYRQDPGQGLRLIYYSQIVNDFQKGDIAEGYSVSREKKESFPLTVTSAQKNPTAFYLCASSTLAGSYNEQFFGPGTRLTVL.

The gene calls are TRBV4-3 and TRBJ2-3; D perhaps matches TRBD1 (5 bases). This CDR3 contains 15 residues. Germline V CDR1 and CDR2: LGHNA, YSLEER. V lost 1 base and J 5 bases, leaving 13 bases between the germline ends. CDR3 in DNA: TGCGCCAGCAGCCAAGGCTTTGGGGCCCGAGATACGCAGTATTTT. This codes for CASSQGFGARDTQYF.

The J gene is TRBJ2-1, the V gene TRBV7-8, with no clear D. In germline, CDR1 is SGHVS, CDR2 FQNEAQ. The CDR3 loop spans 14 amino acids. Trimming pared 1 base from V and 1 base from J, leaving 5 bases between. The DNA of the CDR3 is TGTGCCAGCAGCTTAGGAGGTTCCTACAATGAGCAGTTCTTC. It is translated as CASSLGGSYNEQFF.

The chain employs TRBV7-9 and TRBJ2-1; 13 bases align to TRBD2. Germline CDR1 SEHNR, CDR2 FQNEAQ (reference sequence). The CDR3 runs to 15 residues. V shed 7 bases and J 5 bases; nucleotides not matched to a gene: 5. The CDR3 DNA sequence: TGTGCCAGCACCAGAGGACTAGCGGGAGACAATGAGCAGTTCTTC. Encoded protein: CASTRGLAGDNEQFF.

The rearrangement links TRBV19 to TRBJ1-3, with D maybe TRBD1 (5 bases). V was shortened by 4 bases and J by 0 bases, with 10 bases between the two germline ends. In germline, CDR1 is LNHDA, CDR2 SQIVND (reference sequence). This CDR3 spans 15 amino acids. The CDR3 loop reads CASSTAGGSGNTIYF. The CDR3 DNA reads TGTGCCAGTAGTACCGCGGGGGGCTCTGGAAACACCATATATTTT.

The chain employs TRBV30 and TRBJ2-2, with unresolved D. The CDR3 runs to 13 residues. V gave up 0 bases and J gave up 4 bases, with 6 bases separating them. CDR1 and CDR2 from the germline V gene are GTSNPN and SVGIG (reference sequence). The CDR3 region has the DNA TGTGCCTGGAGTGTACAAATCACCGGGGAGCTGTTTTTT. This codes for CAWSVQITGELFF.